One and the same sample provided the 25 T cell receptor beta chains below, sequenced in a study of CD8 T cells in Susac syndrome (dated by TCRdb to between 2018 and 2021). The method behind the library was the immunoSEQ multiplex PCR assay. RNA was extracted using the RNeasy kit, and 0.5 to 1 microgram was reverse transcribed with random hexamers. The public reads were reanalyzed by TCRdb: fastp trimming at Q25, MiXCR alignment, in-frame beta chains only. Rows with one shared CDR3 protein collapse into an entry with the most common genes and DNA. The table for this sample lists about 190,000 distinct CDR3 sequences; approximately 93% of them were counted only once. The leading ten clones occupy around 0.096% of the sample. Sequencing input: CD4+ T cells from PBMCs. These receptors were collected from a human donor in good health.

The chain has TRBV2 and TRBJ2-5; 9 bases agree with TRBD2. Looked up from germline, CDR1 is SNHLY and CDR2 is FYNNEI. Unmatched junction bases numbered 9, after V lost 6 bases and J lost 4 bases. The CDR3 sequence is 15 residues long. CDR3 amino acids: CASRWEGLARETQYF. The CDR3 coding sequence is TGTGCCAGCAGGTGGGAGGGACTAGCTCGAGAGACCCAGTACTTC. The variable domain in full, completed from reference TRBV2 and TRBJ2-5, reads EPEVTQTPSHQVTQMGQEVILRCVPISNHLYFYWYRQILGQKVEFLVSFYNNEISEKSEIFDDQFSVERPDGSNFTLKIRSTKLEDSAMYFCASRWEGLARETQYFGPGTRLLVL.

Note on this clonotype: One end of the junction is discordant with germline, which a read error may explain. This sequence joins TRBV7-7 and TRBJ2-5; 8 bases align to TRBD1. CDR1 and CDR2 (germline): SSHAT, FNYEAQ (reference sequence). CDR3 length: 14 amino acids. CDR3 residues: CASSFQGAAETQYF. For the CDR3, the DNA is TGTGCTAGCAGCTTTCAGGGGGCGGCGGAGACCCAGTACTTC.

This clonotype was found once. V and J are TRBV6-1 and TRBJ2-5; D not certain. The CDR3 loop spans 11 amino acids. With 4 bases removed from V and 5 bases from J, the gap between germline ends came to 5 bases. The germline CDR1 and CDR2 sequences are MNHNS and SASEGT. CDR3 bases: TGTGCCAGCAGTGGGATCGAGACCCAGTACTTC. As protein: CASSGIETQYF.

This sequence joins TRBV28 and TRBJ2-2; D unclear. The CDR3 spans 13 residues. Germline V gene sequence: CDR1 MDHEN, CDR2 SYDVKM. V lost 7 bases, J lost 4 bases, and 10 bases lay in between. The DNA of the CDR3 is TGTGCCAGCACCGAGGCCCTCACCGGGGAGCTGTTTTTT. As protein: CASTEALTGELFF.

In the case of this clonotype: Germline is not matched at one junction end, which may reflect a read error. The chain combines TRBV6-5 with TRBJ2-7; the D gene could be TRBD1 or TRBD2 (6 bases each). Per the germline V gene, CDR1 is MNHEY and CDR2 is SVGAGI. The CDR3 extends over 13 amino acids. CDR3 nucleotide sequence: TGTGCCAGCAGTCAGACGGGCGGGACACCAAAGAACTTC. This encodes CASSQTGGTPKNF.

This sequence joins TRBV5-1 and TRBJ1-1; D is ambiguous. The CDR3 covers 14 residues. CDR1 SGHRS and CDR2 YFSETQ come from the germline V gene. V was clipped by 4 bases and J by 0 bases, with 10 bases between them. The CDR3 sequence is CASSAARLNTEAFF. In DNA form, the CDR3 reads TGCGCCAGCAGCGCAGCTCGTCTGAACACTGAAGCTTTCTTT. Together with reference TRBV5-1 and TRBJ1-1, the CDR3 gives the full variable domain: KAGVTQTPRYLIKTRGQQVTLSCSPISGHRSVSWYQQTPGQGLQFLFEYFSETQRNKGNFPGRFSGRQFSNSRSEMNVSTLELGDSALYLCASSAARLNTEAFFGQGTRLTVV.

The V gene is TRBV7-8, the J gene TRBJ2-2; 8 bases are shared with TRBD1. V shed 5 bases, J shed 7 bases, and the junction held 9 bases outside the gene matches. CDR3 length: 15 residues. Germline V CDR1 and CDR2: SGHVS, FQNEAQ. The CDR3 here is CASSLIGQGGGELFF. CDR3 DNA sequence: TGTGCCAGCAGCCTCATTGGACAGGGTGGCGGGGAGCTGTTTTTT.

This sequence joins TRBV7-9 and TRBJ1-5, with TRBD1 matching over 9 bases. Trimming at V came to 6 bases and at J to 5 bases, leaving 5 bases not matched to a gene. Germline-derived CDR1 and CDR2 are SEHNR and FQNEAQ (reference sequence). The CDR3 consists of 14 residues. The CDR3 reads CASSQTGGHQPQHF. Written as DNA, the CDR3 is TGTGCCAGCAGTCAGACAGGGGGGCATCAGCCCCAGCATTTT.

V gene TRBV19 combines with J gene TRBJ2-6, with a tentative D call TRBD2 (6 bases). Per the germline V gene, CDR1 is LNHDA and CDR2 is SQIVND (reference sequence). V lost 4 bases and J lost 0, with 7 bases in between. CDR3 length: 15 amino acids. CDR3 in amino acids: CASSTGDSGANVLTF. In nucleotides, the CDR3 is TGTGCCAGTAGTACGGGAGACTCTGGGGCCAACGTCCTGACTTTC. Supplemented by reference TRBV19 and TRBJ2-6, the full variable domain reads DGGITQSPKYLFRKEGQNVTLSCEQNLNHDAMYWYRQDPGQGLRLIYYSQIVNDFQKGDIAEGYSVSREKKESFPLTVTSAQKNPTAFYLCASSTGDSGANVLTFGAGSRLTVL.

The chain combines TRBV12-3 or TRBV12-4 with TRBJ1-1; D unclear. The CDR3 sequence is 13 residues long. The V end lost 5 bases, the J end lost 2 bases, and 9 bases lay between the germline ends. CDR3 coding DNA: TGTGCCAGCAGTCCGGATTTCAACACTGAAGCTTTCTTT. As protein: CASSPDFNTEAFF.

This chain links TRBV29-1 with TRBJ2-4; TRBD1 or TRBD2 may be the D gene (6 bases each). Germline-derived CDR1 and CDR2 are SQVTM and ANQGSEA. V lost 7 bases and J lost 8, with 18 bases in between. This CDR3 spans 13 amino acids. Here the CDR3 reads CSGSSMRGDIQYF. CDR3 nucleotides: TGCAGCGGCTCGAGTATGAGGGGGGACATTCAGTACTTC.

The chain has TRBV7-8 and TRBJ2-7; D possibly matches TRBD1 or TRBD2 (5 bases each). The CDR3 has 17 amino acids. V lost 1 base and J lost 3, with 19 bases in between. Germline lookup yields CDR1 SGHVS and CDR2 FQNEAQ. CDR3 in amino acids: CASSLVRATGKGYEQYV. The CDR3 nucleotides read TGTGCCAGCAGCTTAGTCAGGGCGACGGGGAAAGGCTACGAGCAGTACGTC.

This clonotype was recorded once. CDR3 amino acids: CASSLISGGNEQFF. For the CDR3, the DNA is TGTGCCAGCAGCTTGATTTCGGGGGGAAATGAGCAGTTCTTC. V gene TRBV5-4 combines with J gene TRBJ2-1, with TRBD2 matching over 7 bases. Germline V gene data show CDR1 as SGHNT and CDR2 as YYREEE (reference sequence). Trimming cost V 1 base and J 7 bases; bases outside gene matches: 5. The CDR3 sequence is 14 residues long.

V usage is TRBV21-1 and J usage is TRBJ2-7; the table's D call, TRBD1, has no DNA check behind it. TRBV21-1 represents a pseudogene. The CDR3 loop spans 13 amino acids. The CDR3 DNA reads as TGTGCCAGCAGCAACATGGGCGTCTACGAGCAGTACGTC. Protein: CASSNMGVYEQYV.

This chain uses TRBV19 with TRBJ1-5; TRBD1 is a possible D gene (5 bases). Germline CDR1 reads LNHDA; CDR2 reads SQIVND (reference sequence). V was clipped by 2 bases and J by 0 bases, with 11 bases between them. The CDR3 runs 16 residues. CDR3 protein: CASSISGVFSNQPQHF. The CDR3 nucleotides read TGTGCCAGTAGTATATCGGGGGTATTTAGCAATCAGCCCCAGCATTTT.

The chain recombines TRBV7-2 with TRBJ1-2; no clear D gene. The V and J ends lost 4 bases and 2 bases respectively, with 11 bases between them. The CDR3 is made up of 14 amino acids. Germline V gene lookup returns CDR1 SGHTA and CDR2 FQGNSA. CDR3 protein: CASSSKGLNYGYTF. The CDR3 bases are TGTGCCAGCAGCTCCAAGGGCCTAAACTATGGCTACACCTTC.

The rearrangement joins TRBV19 to TRBJ2-3; 8 bases align to TRBD2. Germline V lookup: CDR1 LNHDA, CDR2 SQIVND (reference sequence). The V segment lost 7 bases and the J segment 4 bases; nucleotides outside the gene matches: 10. The CDR3 length is 15 residues. The CDR3 protein is CASNSHSGGADTQYF. The CDR3 DNA is TGTGCCAGTAACTCTCACAGCGGGGGAGCAGATACGCAGTATTTT.

V usage is TRBV19 and J usage is TRBJ1-2, with 7 bases matching TRBD1. The CDR3 spans 16 residues. Germline V lookup: CDR1 LNHDA, CDR2 SQIVND (reference sequence). J was trimmed by 3 bases and V by 5 bases; bases with no gene match: 12. CDR3 nucleotides: TGTGCCAGTAGTTCAACCAGGCGAGGACAGGACTATGGCTACACCTTC. Protein: CASSSTRRGQDYGYTF. The whole variable domain, remainder taken from reference TRBV19 and TRBJ1-2, is DGGITQSPKYLFRKEGQNVTLSCEQNLNHDAMYWYRQDPGQGLRLIYYSQIVNDFQKGDIAEGYSVSREKKESFPLTVTSAQKNPTAFYLCASSSTRRGQDYGYTFGSGTRLTVV.

This rearrangement joins TRBV6-5 to TRBJ2-5, with 7 bases lining up with TRBD1. The CDR3 has 13 amino acids. Unmatched junction bases numbered 2, after V lost 6 bases and J lost 1 base. The germline gives CDR1 MNHEY, CDR2 SVGAGI. CDR3 region: CASSGQVQETQYF. CDR3 coding DNA: TGTGCCAGCAGCGGACAGGTCCAAGAGACCCAGTACTTC.

The gene calls are TRBV12-3 or TRBV12-4 and TRBJ2-4, with a possible D match to TRBD1 (7 bases). This CDR3 is 15 amino acids long. V lost 3 bases to trimming and J lost 7 bases, with 16 bases between them. The DNA for the CDR3 is TGTGCCAGCAGTTTCCAGGGGGGCGCCGGGAACATTCAGTACTTC. Its translation is CASSFQGGAGNIQYF.

The CDR3 is CASSRDRTNTGELFF. For the CDR3, the DNA is TGTGCCAGCAGTCGGGACAGGACGAACACCGGGGAGCTGTTTTTT. The chain joins TRBV7-2 to TRBJ2-2, with 8 bases lining up with TRBD1. The germline gives CDR1 SGHTA, CDR2 FQGNSA. V lost 6 bases and J lost 0; bases outside the gene matches: 3. The CDR3 is 15 amino acids. The variable domain in full, with the rest retrieved from reference TRBV7-2 and TRBJ2-2, is GAGVSQSPSNKVTEKGKDVELRCDPISGHTALYWYRQSLGQGLEFLIYFQGNSAPDKSGLPSDRFSAERTGGSVSTLTIQRTQQEDSAVYLCASSRDRTNTGELFFGEGSRLTVL.

The chain recombines TRBV29-1 with TRBJ1-4; D is perhaps TRBD1 (5 bases). V lost 5 bases and J lost 8, with 12 bases in between. In germline, CDR1 is SQVTM, CDR2 ANQGSEA. There are 12 residues in the CDR3. The CDR3 is CSVQRGGEKLFF. The CDR3 DNA reads TGCAGCGTTCAAAGGGGTGGCGAAAAACTGTTTTTT. Supplemented by reference TRBV29-1 and TRBJ1-4, the full variable domain reads SAVISQKPSRDICQRGTSLTIQCQVDSQVTMMFWYRQQPGQSLTLIATANQGSEATYESGFVIDKFPISRPNLTFSTLTVSNMSPEDSSIYLCSVQRGGEKLFFGSGTQLSVL.

The sample holds one count of this clonotype. The rearrangement uses TRBV7-9 and TRBJ2-4, with TRBD2 matching over 11 bases. The CDR3 contains 17 residues. The germline V gene encodes CDR1 SEHNR and CDR2 FQNEAQ (reference sequence). With 5 bases clipped from V and 1 base from J, the junction kept 7 bases outside the gene matches. CDR3 loop: CASSPMGLAVAKNIQYF. DNA of the CDR3: TGTGCCAGCAGCCCCATGGGACTAGCGGTGGCCAAAAACATTCAGTACTTC.

The chain joins TRBV13 to TRBJ2-1; D may be TRBD1 or TRBD2 (5 bases each). The CDR3 runs 12 residues. The V end was cut by 5 bases, the J end by 9 bases, with 11 bases between. Germline V CDR1 and CDR2: PRHDT, FYEKMQ (reference sequence). CDR3 DNA: TGTGCCAGCAGCCCCAGGGACGGTGAGCAGTTCTTC. It yields the protein CASSPRDGEQFF.

This chain connects TRBV7-9 to TRBJ2-4; D is possibly TRBD1 (5 bases). CDR1 and CDR2 from the germline V gene are SEHNR and FQNEAQ (reference sequence). The CDR3 consists of 17 residues. Trimming removed 1 base at V and 1 base at J, with 14 bases between. The CDR3 loop is CASSLDRQGAAKNIQYF. CDR3 DNA: TGTGCCAGCAGCTTAGATCGGCAGGGCGCGGCCAAAAACATTCAGTACTTC.